These T cell receptor beta chains were read from a single sample in a study of identical twins. TCRdb fed the 5' RACE reads into MiXCR, producing one record per CDR3 protein. The data hold some 210,000 distinct CDR3 sequences, with around 15% observed a single time. These data were also reused for a study on T cells expressing NK-cell markers.

Sequences were obtained from CD8+ T cells sorted from blood. The receptors originated from a woman between 18 and 30 years old in good health. Each CDR3 is given without its conserved first and last residue.

J gene,V gene,CDR3 protein
TRBJ2-1,TRBV10-2,ASSLGMGEVGNEQF
TRBJ2-7,TRBV5-1,ATSPGKDRILSEQY
TRBJ2-1,TRBV12-3/TRBV12-4,ASSFSGLAGKGVYNEQF
TRBJ2-7,TRBV7-9,ASSLGTGEQY
TRBJ2-1,TRBV12-3/TRBV12-4,ASSRLIHEQF
TRBJ1-1,TRBV5-1,ASSLMESMNTEAF
TRBJ2-3,TRBV6-1,ASSGDRGTDTQY
TRBJ2-5,TRBV20-1,SARMLPGGQTQY
TRBJ1-6,TRBV11-2,ASSQGVRGTSPLH
TRBJ1-5,TRBV4-3,ASSQVNRPTRPQH
TRBJ2-7,TRBV4-1,ASSQDASDSYEQY
TRBJ2-7,TRBV9,ASTRTPCAGCDEQY
TRBJ2-3,TRBV6-1,ASSPWTLTDTQY
TRBJ1-2,TRBV7-9,ASSPGTGLYGYT
TRBJ2-5,TRBV12-3/TRBV12-4,ASKQRHQETQY
TRBJ2-7,TRBV5-5,ASSLVQWVSYEQY
TRBJ2-7,TRBV7-8,ASSILRSAYEQY
TRBJ2-7,TRBV27,ASSQPPRTGRNYEQY
TRBJ2-1,TRBV4-3,ASSQGQLDEQF
TRBJ2-2,TRBV7-6,ASSSPPGQYTGELF
TRBJ2-7,TRBV10-2,ASSGGTSGIPYEQY
TRBJ1-2,TRBV12-3/TRBV12-4,ASSQGNYGYT
TRBJ2-1,TRBV9,ASSVFRASGRGEQF
TRBJ1-2,TRBV20-1,SASGTSDGYT
TRBJ2-3,TRBV12-3/TRBV12-4,ASSWTASTDTQY
TRBJ2-7,TRBV7-9,ASSSTGNPAY
TRBJ2-7,TRBV27,ASSGQKYEQY
TRBJ2-1,TRBV6-4,ASSAIAGAGNEQF
TRBJ2-5,TRBV12-3/TRBV12-4,ASSGFRADSETQY
TRBJ2-7,TRBV20-1,SASGIDRHEQY
TRBJ2-7,TRBV11-2,ASSLDGTVSYEQY
TRBJ2-7,TRBV20-1,SFAGSNSYEQY
TRBJ2-7,TRBV5-1,ASSLEEGDPYEQY
TRBJ1-2,TRBV20-1,SARDLSAGIKANYGYT
TRBJ2-7,TRBV4-1,ASSQASETYEQY
TRBJ2-5,TRBV7-9,ASSPTSGSGVETQY
TRBJ1-1,TRBV6-5,ASSYDGLGEAF
TRBJ2-5,TRBV6-2/TRBV6-3,ASSYLGDSKETQY
TRBJ2-2,TRBV29-1,SASLAGELF
TRBJ2-7,TRBV29-1,SVEGLIEDEQY
TRBJ1-2,TRBV5-1,ASSLEDRGGGYT
TRBJ2-5,TRBV27,ASSSLGTSGPETQY
TRBJ2-1,TRBV7-9,ASSLKLPEQF
TRBJ1-1,TRBV29-1,SVLTGSLNTEAF
TRBJ2-1,TRBV11-2,ASSRPGHNGVLRNEQF
TRBJ2-1,TRBV7-6,ASAPRAGLYNEQF
TRBJ2-5,TRBV2,ASTPRLAGKETQY
TRBJ2-1,TRBV20-1,SARGGTRKYEQF
TRBJ2-1,TRBV7-2,ASIGAYNEQF
TRBJ2-7,TRBV2,ASSDPRDYEQY
TRBJ2-7,TRBV29-1,SVDQGNHEQY
TRBJ2-2,TRBV11-2,ASSSLAFTGELF
TRBJ2-5,TRBV12-5,ASGDLSTGQRYWTQY
TRBJ2-1,TRBV11-1,ASSNPGTSGGASYNEQF
TRBJ1-1,TRBV12-3/TRBV12-4,ASFMGGTPTEAF
TRBJ2-1,TRBV20-1,SAEKTAAGGYNEQF
TRBJ2-7,TRBV14,ASSHGTAGFGQY
TRBJ2-7,TRBV7-8,ASSHGTGEQY
TRBJ2-1,TRBV7-2,ASSPKRRTGGEQF
TRBJ2-1,TRBV7-3,ASSPTTSSEQF